This is a list of T cell receptor beta chains from one sample in a study of blood T cell repertoires in COVID-19. Some clones are missing from TCRdb's copy, which holds only in-frame ones; the method was immunoSEQ multiplex PCR. The table records 200,000 to 250,000 clones, approximately 84% of them present only once. The specimen sequenced was peripheral blood. Every receptor here comes from a young woman who had recovered from COVID-19. Both conserved end residues are part of each CDR3. The D gene is left open where the match is weak. Some rows have no size entry. The others give once, few or many, or a class for an expanded clone.

.	TRBV9	TRBJ1-2	.	TGTGCCAGCACGAGCAACAGGGTCACGGTGGGCTACACCTTC	CASTSNRVTVGYTF
TRBD1	TRBV7-9	TRBJ2-7	.	TGTGCCAGCAGCCCACCGGGACAGGGGGGCTACGAGCAGTACTTC	CASSPPGQGGYEQYF
.	TRBV12-3/TRBV12-4	TRBJ1-1	once	TGTGCCAGCAGGACGGGGGGGACCACTGAAGCTTTCTTT	CASRTGGTTEAFF
TRBD1	TRBV4-2	TRBJ2-1	.	TGTGCCAGCAGCCAAGCCGGGACAGGGGGAAGGAATGAGCAGTTCTTC	CASSQAGTGGRNEQFF
.	TRBV5-6	TRBJ2-2	.	TGTGCCAGCAGCTTGGGGGCGGGGCTGACCGGGGAGCTGTTTTTT	CASSLGAGLTGELFF
TRBD2	TRBV4-2	TRBJ2-1	.	TGTGCCAGCAGCCAAGATCCGGGACTAGCGGAATACAATGAGCAGTTCTTC	CASSQDPGLAEYNEQFF
TRBD2	TRBV2	TRBJ2-3	.	TGTGCCAGCAGTGAGGTAGCGGGGGGTCCCACAGATACGCAGTATTTT	CASSEVAGGPTDTQYF
.	TRBV18	TRBJ1-3	.	TGTGCCAGCTCACCAATCAACGGTGGAAACACCATATATTTT	CASSPINGGNTIYF
.	TRBV5-1	TRBJ1-2	once	TGCGCCAGCACTACTTCAAGGGGTGGCTACACCTTC	CASTTSRGGYTF
.	TRBV11-1	TRBJ2-5	.	TGTGCCAGCAGCTCCACAAAAGAGGGAACCCAGTACTTC	CASSSTKEGTQYF
TRBD1	TRBV5-5	TRBJ1-1	.	TGTGCCAGCAGCTTGGGCCCCATGGGACAGGGTGGCGCTGAAGCTTTCTTT	CASSLGPMGQGGAEAFF
.	TRBV27	TRBJ1-6	.	TGTGCCAGCAGTTTCGGGGAGGAGCGAGGGTATAATTCACCCCTCCACTTT	CASSFGEERGYNSPLHF
.	TRBV5-5	TRBJ1-1	.	TGTGCCAGCAGCGGTTCGGCAGGGAAGACTGAAGCTTTCTTT	CASSGSAGKTEAFF
.	TRBV2	TRBJ2-5	once	TGTGCCAGCACTCCGGGACTCGGAGAGACCCAGTACTTC	CASTPGLGETQYF